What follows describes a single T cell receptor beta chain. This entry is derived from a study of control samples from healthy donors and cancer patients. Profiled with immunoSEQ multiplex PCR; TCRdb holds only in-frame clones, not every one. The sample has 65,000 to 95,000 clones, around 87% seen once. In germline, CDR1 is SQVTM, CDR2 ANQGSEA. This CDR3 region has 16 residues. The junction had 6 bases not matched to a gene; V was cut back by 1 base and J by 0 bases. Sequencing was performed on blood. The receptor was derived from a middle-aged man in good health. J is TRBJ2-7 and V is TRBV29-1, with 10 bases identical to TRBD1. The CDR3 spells CSVEVEGQGYSYEQYF. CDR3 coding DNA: TGCAGCGTTGAAGTCGAGGGACAGGGGTACTCCTACGAGCAGTACTTC.